This T cell receptor (beta chain) was sequenced during a study of beta chain features in type 1 diabetes. Since all of the isolated RNA was reverse transcribed, expressed TCRB transcripts were what got sequenced. Sequencing used immunoSEQ multiplex PCR; TCRdb keeps in-frame clones, though not all of them. The repertoire holds more than 250,000 clones, with approximately 20% as singletons. Germline CDR1 MDHEN, CDR2 SYDVKM. Germline trimming cut 6 bases from V and 5 bases from J; bases unmatched to any gene: 6. CDR3 size: 13 residues. This clone was observed a few times. Its antigen is currently unknown. Findings and limits, study-wide: Moderate but significant shortening of TCRB CDR3s was recorded in all four CD4+ subsets from Type 1 diabetes patients.

The specimen was naive CD4+ T cells from blood. This sequence was found in a woman in her 40s with type 1 diabetes. This chain joins TRBV28 and TRBJ2-7; 8 positions agree with TRBD1. CDR3 nucleotides: TGTGCCAGCAGCGGAGACAGGGGCGACGAGCAGTACTTC. It encodes CASSGDRGDEQYF.